These T cell receptor beta chains were read from a single sample in a study of T-cell memory formation after mild COVID-19. TCRdb reprocessed the 5' RACE reads with MiXCR, giving one entry per CDR3 protein. The data show about 270,000 distinct CDR3 sequences, about 20% seen once. Sequencing used PBMCs or a T cell subset sorted from them (not recorded which). The receptors derive from a man aged 18 to 30 who had mild COVID-19 (a few samples of this study predate the infection). Cell type and time point are not known. The CDR3 runs from the conserved cysteine through the conserved F or W. D genes are given only for firm matches. Some rows have no size entry. The others give once, few or many, or a class for an expanded clone.

J,V,size,D,CDR3,DNA
TRBJ1-1,TRBV6-2/TRBV6-3,NA,NA,CASRKREGMNTEAFF,TGTGCCAGCAGAAAAAGGGAGGGCATGAACACTGAAGCTTTCTTT
TRBJ2-1,TRBV29-1,few,NA,CSVVGLEKSNEQFF,TGCAGCGTTGTTGGACTCGAAAAGAGCAATGAGCAGTTCTTC
TRBJ2-7,TRBV18,few,TRBD2,CASSPTSGILSYEQYF,TGTGCCAGCTCACCAACTAGCGGAATCCTCTCCTACGAGCAGTACTTC
TRBJ2-3,TRBV7-2,NA,NA,CASGGAATDTQYF,TGTGCCAGCGGGGGAGCGGCCACAGATACGCAGTATTTT
TRBJ1-2,TRBV7-2,few,NA,CASSARKDDGYTF,TGTGCCAGCAGCGCTCGGAAGGATGATGGCTACACCTTC
TRBJ2-5,TRBV4-2,few,NA,CASSQVGGQKTQYF,TGTGCCAGCAGCCAAGTTGGGGGGCAAAAGACCCAGTACTTC
TRBJ2-5,TRBV12-3/TRBV12-4,NA,NA,CASSLSIGPARETQYF,TGTGCCAGCAGTTTAAGTATTGGCCCGGCACGCGAGACCCAGTACTTC
TRBJ1-1,TRBV4-3,NA,TRBD1,CASSQEPQGGNTEAFF,TGCGCCAGCAGCCAAGAGCCCCAGGGGGGGAACACTGAAGCTTTCTTT
TRBJ2-1,TRBV9,NA,NA,CASSVGPGRSSGEQFF,TGTGCCAGCAGCGTTGGGCCAGGGAGAAGTTCGGGGGAGCAGTTCTTC
TRBJ2-3,TRBV12-3/TRBV12-4,few,NA,CASRPRAAGPSTDTQYF,TGTGCCAGCAGACCCCGAGCAGCGGGCCCCTCGACAGATACGCAGTATTTT
TRBJ1-2,TRBV7-8,NA,TRBD1,CASSSPPDRAGDGYTF,TGTGCCAGCAGCTCGCCACCGGACAGGGCGGGCGATGGCTACACCTTC
TRBJ2-2,TRBV2,NA,NA,CASSNEAGELFF,TGTGCCAGCAGTAACGAGGCCGGGGAGCTGTTTTTT
TRBJ2-2,TRBV9,many,NA,CASSRGGANTGELFF,TGTGCCAGCAGTAGGGGGGGAGCGAACACCGGGGAGCTGTTTTTT
TRBJ2-1,TRBV20-1,many,NA,CSAREAYRDYNEQFF,TGCAGTGCTAGAGAAGCGTACAGGGACTACAATGAGCAGTTCTTC
TRBJ2-7,TRBV7-2,NA,TRBD2,CASSPNLRLLAGHEQYF,TGTGCCAGCAGCCCAAATCTCCGGTTACTAGCGGGGCACGAGCAGTACTTC
TRBJ1-1,TRBV15,NA,NA,CATSRAGHLNTEAFF,TGTGCCACCAGCAGAGCGGGACACTTGAACACTGAAGCTTTCTTT
TRBJ1-4,TRBV5-1,NA,TRBD1,CASSAPGQSEKLFF,TGCGCCAGCAGCGCCCCGGGACAGAGTGAAAAACTGTTTTTT
TRBJ2-3,TRBV10-3,NA,TRBD2,CAISEPGGDTQYF,TGTGCCATCAGTGAGCCGGGAGGAGATACGCAGTATTTT
TRBJ2-7,TRBV4-3,NA,TRBD1,CASSQEGQGPYEQYF,TGCGCCAGCAGCCAAGAGGGACAGGGTCCTTACGAGCAGTACTTC
TRBJ2-3,TRBV2,NA,TRBD2,CASSELSGGADTQYF,TGTGCCAGCAGTGAACTCAGCGGGGGAGCAGATACGCAGTATTTT
TRBJ2-7,TRBV20-1,NA,NA,CSATTGGPLDEQYF,TGCAGTGCTACGACTGGGGGGCCCCTAGATGAGCAGTACTTC
TRBJ2-1,TRBV9,few,TRBD2,CASSVVGTSAEQFF,TGTGCCAGCAGCGTAGTCGGGACTAGCGCTGAGCAGTTCTTC
TRBJ1-5,TRBV12-3/TRBV12-4,few,NA,CASTVGGNQPQHF,TGTGCCAGCACAGTAGGCGGCAATCAGCCCCAGCATTTT
TRBJ1-2,TRBV12-3/TRBV12-4,once,NA,CASSLVRGTYGYTF,TGTGCCAGCAGTTTAGTAAGGGGAACCTATGGCTACACCTTC
TRBJ2-5,TRBV5-1,NA,NA,CASSAKGGPETQYF,TGCGCCAGCAGCGCGAAGGGGGGGCCGGAGACCCAGTACTTC